This TCR beta chain was identified in a study of Ad26.COV2.S vaccination and SARS-CoV-2 variants (dated by TCRdb to the early 2020s). For the study in its entirety: Donors in the vaccine arm were drawn from COV1001, a phase I-IIa trial of Ad26.COV2.S in healthy adults that was multicentre, randomized, double-blind and placebo-controlled. The specificity and breadth of SARS-CoV-2-reactive T cell receptors after Ad26.COV2.S vaccination were assessed by TCRbeta repertoire sequencing. Throughout the experiments and outcome assessment, investigators stayed blinded to trial group allocation. Dosing of Ad26.COV2.S was intramuscular, at either 5x10^10 or 1x10^11 viral particles, delivered as one shot or as two shots spaced 56 days apart. A total of around 32 samples were included in the TCR-sequenced set, comprising around 19 Ad26.COV2.S vaccine recipients, 5 placebo recipients and 8 SARS-CoV-2 convalescent individuals. Participants in the trial were split at random into five groups of five each, receiving low-dose or high-dose Ad26.COV2.S once or twice, or else placebo on both occasions.

A note on this clone: What antigen it recognizes has not been identified. Germline is not matched at one junction end, which may reflect a read error.

The immunoSEQ Assay was used to sequence TCRbeta CDR3 regions. After extraction, genomic DNA underwent amplification by bias-controlled multiplex PCR, followed by high-throughput sequencing. In the original analysis: To quantify the absolute abundance of every unique TCRbeta CDR3 region, sequences were collapsed and filtered. T cell fraction was estimated by normalizing TCRbeta template counts to usable DNA, with usable DNA measured through amplification of reference genes found in all nucleated cells. Repertoire TCRs were annotated as SARS-CoV-2-specific by exact matching of V gene, CDR3 amino acid sequence and J gene to a known reactive TCR set. The reference SARS-CoV-2 TCR set was derived from MIRA and filtered for enrichment in COVID-19-positive ImmuneCODE repertoires, a step that removed public or cross-reactive TCRs. Using the MIRA antigens, annotated TCRs were further analysed by specific ORF or by position within an ORF. Depth was the summed frequency of annotated unique rearrangements, while breadth was defined as annotated unique rearrangements over total unique productive rearrangements. Two-sided Wilcoxon rank-sum tests were used to compare TCR breadth between groups. As stored in TCRdb, this immuneACCESS dataset retains in-frame rearrangements with V and J assigned. A fraction of the clones does not appear; measured against another copy, unresolved V genes explain less than half of the discrepancy, and the remainder lacks a known reason. V and J calls and clone size are given by that table; D and trimming were obtained from the DNA. The sample contains about 390,000 clones, 92% of them found a single time. The ten largest account for under 2% of the sample.

As encoded in the germline V gene (reference sequence), CDR1 is MNHNY while CDR2 is SVGAGI. The CDR3 starts with the cysteine, ends with the phenylalanine, and has 13 residues. The retained sequence is limited to the CDR3, 39 bases, with the frame set at the first base. Per the publication, the treatment or condition label means: over 15 received Ad26.COV2.S at low or high dose, single or two shots; roughly five received placebo; per-sample allocation not given. Repertoires of vaccine and placebo recipients were sequenced from samples collected on day 63 after the first injection. Between 29 July and 7 August 2020, Cohort 1b enrolled about 27 adults aged 18-55 years at one site in Boston, USA. As a vaccine, Ad26.COV2.S was a replication-incompetent adenovirus type 26 vector that expressed a prefusion-stabilized SARS-CoV-2 spike protein derived from the original Wuhan strain. Study-level results and caveats: After vaccination, substantial breadth of spike-specific CD8+ and CD4+ T cell responses was reported. Comparable non-spike TCR breadth was observed between vaccine and placebo recipients, consistent with only spike being contained in the vaccine. Compared with placebo recipients, Ad26.COV2.S recipients showed higher spike-specific TCR breadth (P = 0.0014). The study was not powered for comparison of responses between vaccine doses or regimens. According to the authors, total T cell responses may have been underestimated by the TCR breadth and depth analyses.

This TCR was recovered from a person between 18 and 60 years old who received the Ad26.COV2.S COVID-19 vaccine or a placebo. Here the sequenced sample was peripheral blood, taken in a trial of Ad26.COV2.S vaccine versus placebo. This chain joins TRBV6-6 to TRBJ1-2; TRBD1 is a weak D gene call, 5 bases matching. The CDR3 region: CASSRVEGYGYSF. At the DNA level, the sequence is TGTGCCAGCAGTCGGGTAGAGGGGTATGGCTACTCCTTC.